Below are 17 T cell receptor beta chains sequenced from a single sample in a study of blood T cell repertoires in COVID-19. The method was immunoSEQ multiplex PCR; TCRdb's version includes in-frame clones alone and lacks a portion of them. The sample has 30,000 to 40,000 clones, 65% to 90% seen once; the top ten hold approximately 18%. Sequenced: peripheral blood. All receptors come from a woman between 55 and 75 years old with active COVID-19.

This CDR3 reads CASSVEREGYEQYF. The CDR3 nucleotides read TGTGCCAGCAGCGTGGAGCGGGAGGGCTACGAGCAGTACTTC. The rearrangement uses TRBV11-2 and TRBJ2-7, with TRBD2 identical over 10 bases. V dropped 5 bases and J dropped 3; count of bases not matched to a gene: 4. CDR1 is SGHAT and CDR2 is FQNNGV in the germline V gene. The CDR3 loop spans 14 amino acids.

The rearrangement links TRBV4-2 to TRBJ2-2; 9 nucleotides align to TRBD2. Trimming took 0 bases from V and 7 from J; bases not matched to a gene: 6. This CDR3 is built from 16 residues. The germline gives CDR1 LGHNA, CDR2 YNFKEQ. In nucleotides, the CDR3 is TGTGCCAGCAGCCAAGATCTTGCGGGAGGGGGCGGGGAGCTGTTTTTT. It specifies CASSQDLAGGGGELFF.

The J gene is TRBJ2-2, the V gene TRBV27, with D uncertain. CDR3 size: 13 residues. Germline CDR1 is MNHEY and CDR2 is SMNVEV (reference sequence). Trimming cost V 5 bases and J 5 bases, with 9 bases left between them. The CDR3 protein is CASSPHITGELFF. DNA for the CDR3: TGTGCCAGCAGTCCCCACATAACCGGGGAGCTGTTTTTT.

The V gene is TRBV5-4, the J gene TRBJ2-7; weak D call: TRBD1 (6 bases). The CDR3 covers 14 residues. V was pared by 1 base and J by 5 bases, with 13 bases between. CDR1 is SGHNT and CDR2 is YYREEE in the germline V gene (reference sequence). CDR3 DNA sequence: TGTGCCAGCAGCTTGCTACAGGGAATAGACGAGCAGTACTTC. Amino acids: CASSLLQGIDEQYF.

The CDR3 region is CATSRDTQGLYEQYF. In DNA form, the CDR3 reads TGTGCCACCAGCAGAGATACGCAGGGACTTTACGAGCAGTACTTC. The chain is built from TRBV15 and TRBJ2-7, with D possibly matching TRBD2 (6 bases). With 0 bases removed from V and 4 bases from J, the gap between germline ends came to 13 bases. Looked up from germline, CDR1 is LNHNV and CDR2 is YYDKDF (reference sequence). This CDR3 is built from 15 residues.

The chain joins TRBV9 to TRBJ1-6; the match to TRBD1 covers 8 bases. The V gene end was trimmed by 3 bases and the J gene end by 9 bases; junction bases not matched to a gene: 5. This CDR3 has 14 amino acids. Germline assignment: CDR1 SGDLS and CDR2 YYNGEE. CDR3 nucleotide sequence: TGTGCCAGCAGCGACGGACAGGGTGGTTCACCCCTCCACTTT. Translated: CASSDGQGGSPLHF. The full variable domain, rest sourced from reference TRBV9 and TRBJ1-6, is DSGVTQTPKHLITATGQRVTLRCSPRSGDLSVYWYQQSLDQGLQFLIQYYNGEERAKGNILERFSAQQFPDLHSELNLSSLELGDSALYFCASSDGQGGSPLHFGNGTRLTVT.

V gene TRBV2 combines with J gene TRBJ1-1; 12 nucleotides align to TRBD1. Trimming at V came to 10 bases and at J to 1 base, leaving 7 bases not matched to a gene. The CDR3 loop spans 15 amino acids. Germline lookup yields CDR1 SNHLY and CDR2 FYNNEI. The CDR3 sequence is CANRDRGRGNTEAFF. The CDR3 DNA is TGTGCCAACAGGGACAGGGGGCGCGGGAACACTGAAGCTTTCTTT. Looking up the rest from reference TRBV2 and TRBJ1-1 gives the full variable domain: EPEVTQTPSHQVTQMGQEVILRCVPISNHLYFYWYRQILGQKVEFLVSFYNNEISEKSEIFDDQFSVERPDGSNFTLKIRSTKLEDSAMYFCANRDRGRGNTEAFFGQGTRLTVV.

The sample holds one count of this clone. This chain joins TRBV5-1 and TRBJ1-3; perhaps TRBD1 as D (6 bases). The CDR3 spans 16 residues. Germline-derived CDR1 and CDR2 are SGHRS and YFSETQ. V lost 0 bases, J lost 0 bases, and 10 bases lay in between. CDR3 coding DNA: TGCGCCAGCAGCTTGGGTACAGGGCACTCTGGAAACACCATATATTTT. Protein: CASSLGTGHSGNTIYF.

The rearrangement links TRBV11-2 to TRBJ2-1, with 7 nucleotides matching TRBD1. J lost 1 base, V lost 5 bases, and 2 bases had no gene match. The germline V gene encodes CDR1 SGHAT and CDR2 FQNNGV. The CDR3 sequence is 14 residues long. The CDR3 coding sequence is TGTGCCAGCAGCCTCAGGGGGTCCTACAATGAGCAGTTCTTC. It is translated as CASSLRGSYNEQFF.

The V gene is TRBV12-3 or TRBV12-4, the J gene TRBJ1-4, with 7 bases lining up with TRBD1. V gave up 6 bases and J gave up 7 bases; unmatched junction bases: 5. The CDR3 sequence is 13 residues long. CDR3 region: CASRKGAGEKLFF. The CDR3 region has the DNA TGTGCCAGCAGGAAGGGGGCGGGTGAAAAACTGTTTTTT.

The chain combines TRBV7-2 with TRBJ2-7, with 7 bases matching TRBD2. This CDR3 has 15 residues. Germline-derived CDR1 and CDR2 are SGHTA and FQGNSA. The V gene end was trimmed by 5 bases and the J gene end by 5 bases; junction bases not matched to a gene: 12. The CDR3 spells CASSPRAGTIHEQYF. The CDR3 DNA reads as TGTGCCAGCAGCCCCCGGGCGGGGACTATCCACGAGCAGTACTTC.

This chain's CDR3 is CASSYARTDTQYF. CDR3 DNA: TGTGCCAGCAGTTACGCGCGCACAGATACGCAGTATTTT. V gene TRBV6-2 or TRBV6-3 combines with J gene TRBJ2-3; no definite D call. CDR3 length: 13 residues. V lost 2 bases and J 1 base, leaving 4 bases between the germline ends. CDR1 MNHEY and CDR2 SVGEGT come from the germline V gene.

V gene TRBV11-3 combines with J gene TRBJ2-1; 16 bases are a match to TRBD2. The CDR3 extends over 17 amino acids. Germline V lookup: CDR1 SGHNT, CDR2 YENEEA. Losses at the gene ends were 0 bases for V and 4 bases for J; bases not matched to a gene: 0. The CDR3 loop is CASSLEGLAGGYNEQFF. The CDR3 nucleotides read TGTGCCAGCAGCTTAGAGGGACTAGCGGGAGGGTACAATGAGCAGTTCTTC. Full variable domain (missing parts from reference TRBV11-3 and TRBJ2-1): EAGVVQSPRYKIIEKKQPVAFWCNPISGHNTLYWYLQNLGQGPELLIRYENEEAVDDSQLPKDRFSAERLKGVDSTLKIQPAELGDSAVYLCASSLEGLAGGYNEQFFGPGTRLTVL.

V and J are TRBV11-2 and TRBJ2-7; 12 bases match TRBD2. This CDR3 is built from 15 residues. V dropped 5 bases and J dropped 7; count of bases not matched to a gene: 9. Germline CDR1 SGHAT, CDR2 FQNNGV. The CDR3 reads CASSPSGRGFWEQYF. In nucleotides, the CDR3 is TGTGCCAGCAGCCCTAGCGGGAGGGGTTTTTGGGAGCAGTACTTC.

CDR3 sequence (DNA): TGTGCCAGCAGCTTGACACTAGCGGGAGGGGTTGAGCAGTTCTTC. This codes for CASSLTLAGGVEQFF. The chain employs TRBV5-4 and TRBJ2-1; TRBD2 agrees at 13 bases. Trimming took 1 base from V and 9 from J; bases not matched to a gene: 4. This CDR3 region has 15 residues. CDR1 is SGHNT and CDR2 is YYREEE in the germline V gene (reference sequence). The whole variable domain, filled in from reference TRBV5-4 and TRBJ2-1, reads ETGVTQSPTHLIKTRGQQVTLRCSSQSGHNTVSWYQQALGQGPQFIFQYYREEENGRGNFPPRFSGLQFPNYSSELNVNALELDDSALYLCASSLTLAGGVEQFFGPGTRLTVL.

The rearrangement links TRBV5-1 to TRBJ2-1; 7 positions agree with TRBD2. Germline V gives CDR1 SGHRS, CDR2 YFSETQ. Losses at the gene ends were 0 bases for V and 4 bases for J; bases not matched to a gene: 7. The CDR3 loop spans 16 amino acids. CDR3: CASSLVPTSRYNEQFF. For the CDR3, the DNA is TGCGCCAGCAGCTTGGTTCCGACTAGCCGATACAATGAGCAGTTCTTC.

The rearrangement uses TRBV7-2 and TRBJ2-3; TRBD2 matches at 11 bases. The CDR3 runs 15 residues. CDR1 is SGHTA, CDR2 FQGNSA, per germline. With V trimmed by 10 bases and J by 0 bases, 6 bases remained unmatched. This CDR3 is CATRLAGLSTDTQYF. In DNA form, the CDR3 reads TGTGCCACACGACTAGCGGGGCTAAGCACAGATACGCAGTATTTT.